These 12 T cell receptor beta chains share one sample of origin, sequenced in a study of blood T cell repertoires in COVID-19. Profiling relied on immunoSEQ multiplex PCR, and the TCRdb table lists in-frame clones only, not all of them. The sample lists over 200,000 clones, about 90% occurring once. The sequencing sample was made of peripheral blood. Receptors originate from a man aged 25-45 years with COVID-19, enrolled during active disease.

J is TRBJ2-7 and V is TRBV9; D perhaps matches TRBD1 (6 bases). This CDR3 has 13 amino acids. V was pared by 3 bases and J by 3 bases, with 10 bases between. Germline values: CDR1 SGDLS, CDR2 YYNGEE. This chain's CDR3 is CASSAEQGYEQYF. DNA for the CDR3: TGTGCCAGCAGCGCAGAACAGGGCTACGAGCAGTACTTC.

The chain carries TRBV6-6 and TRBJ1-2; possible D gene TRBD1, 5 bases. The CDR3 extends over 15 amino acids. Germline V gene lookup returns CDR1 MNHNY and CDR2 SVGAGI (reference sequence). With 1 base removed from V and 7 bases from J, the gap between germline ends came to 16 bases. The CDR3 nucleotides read TGTGCCAGCAGTTACTTCTCTGGGGCAGGGCTTGGCTACACCTTC. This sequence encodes CASSYFSGAGLGYTF.

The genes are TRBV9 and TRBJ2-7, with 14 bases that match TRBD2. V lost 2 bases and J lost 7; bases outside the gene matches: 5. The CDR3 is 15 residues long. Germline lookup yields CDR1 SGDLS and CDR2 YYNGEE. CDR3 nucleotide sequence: TGTGCCAGCAGCGTGGGACTAGCGGGAGCTGAGGAGCAGTACTTC. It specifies CASSVGLAGAEEQYF.

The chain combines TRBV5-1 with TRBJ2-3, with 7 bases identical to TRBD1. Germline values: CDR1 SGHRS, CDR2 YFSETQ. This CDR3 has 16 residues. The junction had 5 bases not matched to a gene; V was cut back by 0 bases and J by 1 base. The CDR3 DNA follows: TGCGCCAGCAGCTTGGCCCAGGGGGTCGGCACAGATACGCAGTATTTT. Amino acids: CASSLAQGVGTDTQYF.

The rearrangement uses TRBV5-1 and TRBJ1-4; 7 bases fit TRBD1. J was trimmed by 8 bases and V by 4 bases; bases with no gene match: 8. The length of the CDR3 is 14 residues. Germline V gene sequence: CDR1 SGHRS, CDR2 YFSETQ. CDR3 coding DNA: TGCGCCAGCAGCGTAGGGGGCGCTGGCGAAAAACTGTTTTTT. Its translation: CASSVGGAGEKLFF.

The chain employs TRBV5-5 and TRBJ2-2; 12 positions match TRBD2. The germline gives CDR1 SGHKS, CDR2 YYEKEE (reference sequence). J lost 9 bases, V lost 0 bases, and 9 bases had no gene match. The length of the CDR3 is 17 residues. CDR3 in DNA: TGTGCCAGCAGCTTGGCCCCTCTAGCGGGAGGGCCCTGGGAGCTGTTTTTT. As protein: CASSLAPLAGGPWELFF. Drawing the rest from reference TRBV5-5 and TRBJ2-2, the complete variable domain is DAGVTQSPTHLIKTRGQQVTLRCSPISGHKSVSWYQQVLGQGPQFIFQYYEKEERGRGNFPDRFSARQFPNYSSELNVNALLLGDSALYLCASSLAPLAGGPWELFFGEGSRLTVL.

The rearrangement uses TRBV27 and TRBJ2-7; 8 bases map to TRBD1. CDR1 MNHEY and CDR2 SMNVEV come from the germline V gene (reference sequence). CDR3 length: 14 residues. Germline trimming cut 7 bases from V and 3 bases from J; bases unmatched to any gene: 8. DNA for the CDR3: TGTGCCAGCAACGGACAGGGAAAAAACTACGAGCAGTACTTC. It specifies CASNGQGKNYEQYF.

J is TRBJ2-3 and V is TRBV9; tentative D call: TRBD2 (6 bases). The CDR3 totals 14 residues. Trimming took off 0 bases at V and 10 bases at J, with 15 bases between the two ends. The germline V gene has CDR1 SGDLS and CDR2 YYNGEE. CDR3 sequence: CASSVGDSSSPQYF. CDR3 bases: TGTGCCAGCAGCGTAGGGGACTCCTCATCTCCGCAGTATTTT.

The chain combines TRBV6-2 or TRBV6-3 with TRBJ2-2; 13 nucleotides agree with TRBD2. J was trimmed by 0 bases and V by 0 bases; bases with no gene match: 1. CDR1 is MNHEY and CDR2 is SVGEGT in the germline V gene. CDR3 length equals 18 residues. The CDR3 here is CASSYSTSGGANTGELFF. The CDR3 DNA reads TGTGCCAGCAGTTACTCAACTAGCGGGGGGGCGAACACCGGGGAGCTGTTTTTT.

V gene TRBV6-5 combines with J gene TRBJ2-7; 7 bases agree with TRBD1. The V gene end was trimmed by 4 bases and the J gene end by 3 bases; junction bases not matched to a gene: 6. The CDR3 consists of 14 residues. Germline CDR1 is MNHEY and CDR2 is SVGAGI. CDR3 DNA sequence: TGTGCCAGCAGTTCCGGGACAGAAGTCTACGAGCAGTACTTC. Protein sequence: CASSSGTEVYEQYF.

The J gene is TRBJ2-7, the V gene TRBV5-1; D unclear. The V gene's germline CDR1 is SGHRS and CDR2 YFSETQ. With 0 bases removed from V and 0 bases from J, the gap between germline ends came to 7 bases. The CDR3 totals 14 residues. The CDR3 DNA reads TGCGCCAGCAGCTTGGAGGCTAGCTCCTACGAGCAGTACTTC. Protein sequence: CASSLEASSYEQYF. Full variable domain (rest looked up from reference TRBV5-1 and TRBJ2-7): KAGVTQTPRYLIKTRGQQVTLSCSPISGHRSVSWYQQTPGQGLQFLFEYFSETQRNKGNFPGRFSGRQFSNSRSEMNVSTLELGDSALYLCASSLEASSYEQYFGPGTRLTVT.

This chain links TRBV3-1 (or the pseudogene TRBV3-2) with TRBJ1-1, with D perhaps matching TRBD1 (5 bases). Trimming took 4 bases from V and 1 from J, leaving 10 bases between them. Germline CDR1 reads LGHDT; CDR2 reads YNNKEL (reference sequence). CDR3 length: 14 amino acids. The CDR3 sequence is CASSLDGGNTEAFF. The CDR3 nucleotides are TGTGCCAGCAGCCTCGACGGGGGGAACACTGAAGCTTTCTTT.